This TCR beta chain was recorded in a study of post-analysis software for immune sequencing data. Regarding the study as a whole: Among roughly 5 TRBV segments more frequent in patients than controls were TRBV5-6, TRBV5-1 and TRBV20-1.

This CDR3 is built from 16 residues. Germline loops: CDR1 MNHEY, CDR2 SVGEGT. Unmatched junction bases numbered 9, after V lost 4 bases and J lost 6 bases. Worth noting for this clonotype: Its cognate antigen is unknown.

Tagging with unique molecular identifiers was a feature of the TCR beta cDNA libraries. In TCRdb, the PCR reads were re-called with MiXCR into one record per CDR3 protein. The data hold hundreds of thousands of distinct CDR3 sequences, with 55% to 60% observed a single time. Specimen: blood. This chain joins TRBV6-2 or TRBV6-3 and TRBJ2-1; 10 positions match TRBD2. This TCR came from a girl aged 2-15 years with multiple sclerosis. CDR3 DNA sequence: TGTGCCAGCAGTTTATCTAGCGGGGGCGTACGCAATGAGCAGTTCTTC. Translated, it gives CASSLSSGGVRNEQFF.